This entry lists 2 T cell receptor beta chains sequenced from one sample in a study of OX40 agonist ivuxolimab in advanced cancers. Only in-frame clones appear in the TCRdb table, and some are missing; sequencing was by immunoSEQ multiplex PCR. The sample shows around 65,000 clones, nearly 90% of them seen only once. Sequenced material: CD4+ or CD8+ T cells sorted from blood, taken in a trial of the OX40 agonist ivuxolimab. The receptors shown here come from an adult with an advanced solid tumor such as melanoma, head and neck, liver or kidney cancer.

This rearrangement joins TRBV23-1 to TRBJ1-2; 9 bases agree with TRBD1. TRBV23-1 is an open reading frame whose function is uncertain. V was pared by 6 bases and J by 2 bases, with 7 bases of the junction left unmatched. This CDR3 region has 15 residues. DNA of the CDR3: TGCGCCAGCAGGCCTCCACAGGGGGCAAACTATGGCTACACCTTC. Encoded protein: CASRPPQGANYGYTF.

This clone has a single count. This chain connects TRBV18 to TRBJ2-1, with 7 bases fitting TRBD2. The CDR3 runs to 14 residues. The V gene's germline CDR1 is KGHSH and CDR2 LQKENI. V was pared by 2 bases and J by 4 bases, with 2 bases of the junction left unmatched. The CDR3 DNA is TGTGCCAGCTCACCATCTAGCGGATACAATGAGCAGTTCTTC. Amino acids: CASSPSSGYNEQFF.